This T cell receptor (beta chain) was sequenced in a study of tissue T cells after allogeneic stem cell transplantation. The overall study: Patients with graft-versus-host disease had grafts: several unmodified, three CD34-selected and T-cell-depleted. Where cell numbers permitted, CD3+ T cells were sorted from preserved blood and marrow.

Study conclusions and caveats: Shared clones across patients were few; motif clustering revealed tissue-specific shared signatures.

TCRdb keeps only in-frame clones here, not all; method: immunoSEQ multiplex PCR. The table lists 42,000 or so clones, roughly 92% of them singletons. Trimming pared 0 bases from V and 2 bases from J, leaving 8 bases between. Germline CDR1 LGHNA, CDR2 YSLEER. The CDR3 runs 14 residues. This clone was observed once. Its antigen remains unidentified. The chain is built from TRBV4-3 and TRBJ2-7; tentatively, D is TRBD2 (5 bases). This specimen was blood, taken before transplantation. This sequence was found in a woman aged 35 to 70 who later had graft-versus-host disease after an allogeneic stem cell transplant. The CDR3 DNA reads TGCGCCAGCAGCCAAGACCCCGGGACCTACGAGCAGTACTTC. Encoded protein: CASSQDPGTYEQYF.